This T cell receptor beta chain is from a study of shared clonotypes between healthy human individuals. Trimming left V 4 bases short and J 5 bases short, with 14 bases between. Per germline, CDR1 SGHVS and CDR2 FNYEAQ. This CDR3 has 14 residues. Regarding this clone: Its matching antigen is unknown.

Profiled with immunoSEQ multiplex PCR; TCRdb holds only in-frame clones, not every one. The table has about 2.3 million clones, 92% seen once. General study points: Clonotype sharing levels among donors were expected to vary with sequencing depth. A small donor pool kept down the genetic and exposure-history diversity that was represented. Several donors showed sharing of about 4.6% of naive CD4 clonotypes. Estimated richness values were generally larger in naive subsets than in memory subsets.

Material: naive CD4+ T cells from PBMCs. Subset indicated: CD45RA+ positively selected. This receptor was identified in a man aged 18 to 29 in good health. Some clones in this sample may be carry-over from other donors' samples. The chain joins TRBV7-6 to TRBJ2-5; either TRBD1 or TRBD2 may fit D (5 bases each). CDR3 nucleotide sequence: TGTGCCAGCAGCTCCCGGGGCGGTAGGGAGACCCAGTACTTC. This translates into CASSSRGGRETQYF.